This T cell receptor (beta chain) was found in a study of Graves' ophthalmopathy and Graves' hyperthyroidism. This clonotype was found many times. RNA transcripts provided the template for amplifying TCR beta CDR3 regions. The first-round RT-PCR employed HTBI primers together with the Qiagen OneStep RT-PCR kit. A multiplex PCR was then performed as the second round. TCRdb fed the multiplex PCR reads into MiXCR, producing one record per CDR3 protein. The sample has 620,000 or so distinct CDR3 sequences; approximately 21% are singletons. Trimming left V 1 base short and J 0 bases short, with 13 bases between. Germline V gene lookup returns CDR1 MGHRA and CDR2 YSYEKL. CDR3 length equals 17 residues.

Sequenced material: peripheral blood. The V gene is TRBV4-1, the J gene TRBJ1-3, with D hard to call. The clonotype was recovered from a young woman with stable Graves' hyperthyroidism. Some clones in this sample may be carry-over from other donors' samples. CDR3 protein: CASSQAYSAYSGNTIYF. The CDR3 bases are TGCGCCAGCAGCCAAGCATATTCGGCCTACTCTGGAAACACCATATATTTT.